The 7 T cell receptor beta chains listed next were all sequenced from one sample in a study of cytomegalovirus exposure and HLA in healthy donors. The primer mix had 60 Vbeta and 13 Jbeta primers. Repertoires were generated with immunoSEQ multiplex PCR, while TCRdb's copy carries only in-frame clones and drops some. The sample carries about 100,000 clones, roughly four fifths recorded once. The sequencing sample was made of PBMCs. These receptors came from a man aged 40-50 years in good health and CMV-seronegative.

This clone was observed many times. The chain joins TRBV5-4 to TRBJ2-1; possible D gene TRBD2, 6 bases. The V end lost 4 bases, the J end lost 0 bases, and 8 bases lay between the germline ends. The CDR3 sequence is 14 residues long. CDR1 and CDR2 from the germline V gene are SGHNT and YYREEE (reference sequence). As DNA, the CDR3 is TGTGCCAGCAGCCCAGCGGGCTCCTACAATGAGCAGTTCTTC. Translation gives CASSPAGSYNEQFF.

This chain uses TRBV9 with TRBJ2-5, with TRBD2 identical over 9 bases. Trimming took 3 bases from V and 3 from J; bases not matched to a gene: 0. The CDR3 sequence is 13 residues long. Germline assignment: CDR1 SGDLS and CDR2 YYNGEE. For the CDR3, the DNA is TGTGCCAGCAGCGCTAGCGGGAAAGAGACCCAGTACTTC. It codes for CASSASGKETQYF.

The chain carries TRBV5-1 and TRBJ2-5; 10 nucleotides align to TRBD2. The germline CDR1 and CDR2 sequences are SGHRS and YFSETQ. The J segment lost 1 base and the V segment lost 4 bases, leaving 4 bases of the junction unmatched. The CDR3 extends over 15 amino acids. CDR3 sequence: CASSRWTSGQETQYF. The DNA for the CDR3 is TGCGCCAGCAGCAGATGGACTAGCGGCCAAGAGACCCAGTACTTC.

V and J are TRBV6-1 and TRBJ2-2, with D hard to call. CDR3 length: 14 amino acids. The V gene lost 2 bases and the J gene lost 6 bases, with 10 bases spanning the gap. Germline CDR1 reads MNHNS; CDR2 reads SASEGT. The CDR3 protein is CASSELGVAGELFF. The CDR3 DNA reads as TGTGCCAGCAGTGAATTGGGCGTCGCCGGGGAGCTGTTTTTT.

This clone was seen a handful of times. CDR3 nucleotide sequence: TGTGCCAGCAGGGATCGACACGCAAGAAATAGCAATCAGCCCCAGCATTTT. Translation gives CASRDRHARNSNQPQHF. The chain uses TRBV2 and TRBJ1-5, with D unresolved. The V gene lost 6 bases and the J gene lost 0 bases, with 18 bases spanning the gap. Germline CDR1 reads SNHLY; CDR2 reads FYNNEI. This CDR3 is 17 amino acids long.

The chain recombines TRBV20-1 with TRBJ1-1; D call uncertain. Between the trimmed V and J ends, which lost 6 bases and 7 bases, there was a span of 12 bases. Germline-derived CDR1 and CDR2 are DFQATT and SNEGSKA (reference sequence). The CDR3 extends over 11 amino acids. DNA of the CDR3: TGCAGTGCGGCCCAGGAGGGTGAAGCTTTCTTT. It is translated as CSAAQEGEAFF.

The chain couples TRBV7-6 to TRBJ2-7; 7 nucleotides line up with TRBD1. Germline-derived CDR1 and CDR2 are SGHVS and FNYEAQ. V was clipped by 5 bases and J by 1 base; unmatched bases: 8. The CDR3 totals 15 residues. DNA for the CDR3: TGTGCCAGCAGCCGAAGAGGGGGCGGGTCCTACGAGCAGTACTTC. As protein: CASSRRGGGSYEQYF.